The 14 T cell receptor beta chains listed next were all sequenced from one sample in a study of molecular identifiers for immune sequencing clone quantification. TCRdb reprocessed the PCR reads via MiXCR and lists one record per CDR3 protein. The sample carries about half a million distinct CDR3 sequences, roughly 26% recorded once. Sequencing was performed on naive CD8+ T cells from blood, with Jurkat cell RNA spiked in. Subset specified: FACS-sorted CD8+CD4-CCR7+CD45RA+ naive T cells. These receptors were obtained from a human donor in good health. Some libraries in this study had Jurkat cell RNA spiked in.

There are many counts of this clonotype. The V call is TRBV5-1, the J call TRBJ2-7, with a tentative D call TRBD2 (5 bases). Trimming removed 1 base at V and 2 bases at J, with 22 bases between. The CDR3 consists of 18 residues. The germline CDR1 and CDR2 sequences are SGHRS and YFSETQ. The DNA of the CDR3 is TGCGCCAGCAGCTTGACGGGAATCGGAGCCGAAGTCCCCTACGAGCAGTACTTC. Translation gives CASSLTGIGAEVPYEQYF.

The rearrangement joins TRBV23-1 to TRBJ2-3; possible D gene TRBD1, 5 bases. TRBV23-1 is known as an ORF, though its function is uncertain. This CDR3 has 12 residues. Trimming stripped 1 base from V and 9 bases from J, with 8 bases between. CDR3 in amino acids: CASSQFGATQYF. The CDR3 nucleotides are TGCGCCAGCAGTCAATTTGGGGCCACGCAGTATTTT.

Only a few counts were recorded for this clonotype. The chain carries TRBV11-3 and TRBJ2-1; 11 nucleotides agree with TRBD2. The V gene end was trimmed by 5 bases and the J gene end by 0 bases; junction bases not matched to a gene: 15. CDR1 and CDR2 from the germline V gene are SGHNT and YENEEA. CDR3 length: 20 residues. The CDR3 DNA is TGTGCCAGCAGCATTGGAGTAGCGGGAGGGCCCGATAACTCCTACAATGAGCAGTTCTTC. Translation: CASSIGVAGGPDNSYNEQFF.

As concerns this clonotype: Germline and junction disagree at one end, which may indicate a read error. The V gene is TRBV7-9, the J gene TRBJ2-5; weak D call: TRBD2 (7 bases). The germline gives CDR1 SEHNR, CDR2 FQNEAQ (reference sequence). The CDR3 totals 12 residues. The DNA for the CDR3 is TGTGCCAGCAGCTTTGCGGGGGCGCAGGTGGTCTTC. It is translated as CASSFAGAQVVF. The full variable domain, in which reference TRBV7-9 and TRBJ2-5 provide the parts outside the CDR3, is DTGVSQNPRHKITKRGQNVTFRCDPISEHNRLYWYRQTLGQGPEFLTYFQNEAQLEKSRLLSDRFSAERPKGSFSTLEIQRTEQGDSAMYLCASSFAGAQVVFGPGTRLLVL.

To note about this clonotype: Since a much larger clone is just one base distant, this may be a read error. This chain uses TRBV7-2 with TRBJ2-7; D is unresolved. The ends were cut back, 3 bases at V and 4 bases at J, with 13 bases in the middle. This CDR3 is built from 14 residues. Germline V gives CDR1 SGHTA, CDR2 FQGNSA. CDR3: CASSLGIGAYEQYF. CDR3 in DNA: TGTGCCAGCAGCTTGGGGATAGGAGCGTACGAGCAGTACTTC.

This clonotype came up many times. The chain links TRBV28 to TRBJ2-5; 7 bases align to TRBD1. This CDR3 comprises 13 residues. CDR1 is MDHEN, CDR2 SYDVKM, per germline. After removal of 11 bases from V and 1 base from J, the junction contained 7 bases not matched to a gene. In nucleotides, the CDR3 is TGTGCCGTCAGGGGACAGATCCAAGAGACCCAGTACTTC. Its translation is CAVRGQIQETQYF. The entire variable domain, with the rest obtained from reference TRBV28 and TRBJ2-5, is as follows: DVKVTQSSRYLVKRTGEKVFLECVQDMDHENMFWYRQDPGLGLRLIYFSYDVKMKEKGDIPEGYSVSREKKERFSLILESASTNQTSMYLCAVRGQIQETQYFGPGTRLLVL.

The rearrangement links TRBV6-2 or TRBV6-3 to TRBJ1-5; D gene unclear. This CDR3 spans 15 amino acids. The V gene's germline CDR1 is MNHEY and CDR2 SVGEGT. V was cut by 4 bases and J by 0 bases, with 10 bases left in between. The CDR3 nucleotides read TGTGCCAGCAGTTTCTCGACGGATAGCAATCAGCCCCAGCATTTT. Protein sequence: CASSFSTDSNQPQHF.

This clonotype was detected a few times. This sequence joins TRBV12-3 or TRBV12-4 and TRBJ1-6, with D maybe TRBD1 (5 bases). The CDR3 covers 13 residues. V lost 6 bases and J 10 bases, leaving 13 bases between the germline ends. CDR3 sequence (DNA): TGTGCCAGCAGAGACAGCGATTGGTCACCCCTCCACTTT. Amino acid sequence: CASRDSDWSPLHF.

This clonotype was detected many times. V gene TRBV29-1 combines with J gene TRBJ2-3; D remains unclear. Germline values: CDR1 SQVTM, CDR2 ANQGSEA. Trimming removed 4 bases at V and 3 bases at J, with 5 bases between. The CDR3 has 11 amino acids. DNA for the CDR3: TGCAGCGTTGTCTATACAGATACGCAGTATTTT. Residues: CSVVYTDTQYF.

The gene calls are TRBV4-1 and TRBJ1-2; 8 bases line up with TRBD1. Germline lookup yields CDR1 MGHRA and CDR2 YSYEKL. This CDR3 has 15 amino acids. V lost 4 bases and J lost 4; bases outside the gene matches: 8. The CDR3: CASSPGAGGFYGYTF. DNA of the CDR3: TGCGCCAGCAGCCCCGGGGCAGGGGGCTTCTATGGCTACACCTTC.

Concerning this clonotype: A read error may be the cause here, since a much bigger clone is one base away. The rearrangement uses TRBV29-1 and TRBJ2-2; unclear D gene. Germline V gives CDR1 SQVTM, CDR2 ANQGSEA. CDR3 length: 15 amino acids. V shed 1 base and J shed 7 bases, with 16 bases lying between them. CDR3 in amino acids: CSVEGYTGTSGELFF. CDR3 nucleotide sequence: TGCAGCGTTGAAGGGTACACGGGTACGAGCGGGGAGCTGTTTTTT.

This clonotype was recorded a few times. The chain employs TRBV12-3 or TRBV12-4 and TRBJ2-5, with 7 bases identical to TRBD1. The trim removed 4 bases at V and 5 bases at J, leaving 4 bases unmatched. CDR3 length: 13 residues. As DNA, the CDR3 is TGTGCCAGCAGTTACAGGGGCGGGGAGACCCAGTACTTC. Translated: CASSYRGGETQYF.

The chain combines TRBV7-9 with TRBJ2-2; 14 positions agree with TRBD2. The CDR3 contains 17 residues. With V trimmed by 3 bases and J by 11 bases, 11 bases remained unmatched. Germline V CDR1 and CDR2: SEHNR, FQNEAQ (reference sequence). CDR3 nucleotide sequence: TGTGCCAGCAGCTTGGGACTAGCGGGGGCCCCAGCCCCCGAGCTGTTTTTT. This gives the protein CASSLGLAGAPAPELFF.

With regard to this clonotype: A much larger clone differs by one base, so this may be a read error. The V gene is TRBV4-3, the J gene TRBJ1-1; TRBD1 might be the D (6 bases). The germline gives CDR1 LGHNA, CDR2 YSLEER. The CDR3 covers 15 residues. The CDR3 spells CGSSQETGFNTEAFF. DNA of the CDR3: TGCGGCAGCAGCCAAGAAACAGGGTTTAACACTGAAGCTTTCTTT.